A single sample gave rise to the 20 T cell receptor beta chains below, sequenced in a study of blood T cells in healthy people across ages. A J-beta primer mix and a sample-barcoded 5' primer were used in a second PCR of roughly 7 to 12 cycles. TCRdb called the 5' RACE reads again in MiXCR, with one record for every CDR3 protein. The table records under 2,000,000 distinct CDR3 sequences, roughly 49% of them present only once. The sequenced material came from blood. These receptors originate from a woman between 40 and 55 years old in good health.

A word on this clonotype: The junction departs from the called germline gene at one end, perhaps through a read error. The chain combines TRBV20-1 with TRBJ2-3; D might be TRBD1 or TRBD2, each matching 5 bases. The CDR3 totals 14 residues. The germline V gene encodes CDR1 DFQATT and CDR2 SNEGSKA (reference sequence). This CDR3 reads CSASVGTSTDTRYF. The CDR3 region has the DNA TGCAGTGCTAGCGTCGGGACCAGCACAGATACGCGGTATTTT.

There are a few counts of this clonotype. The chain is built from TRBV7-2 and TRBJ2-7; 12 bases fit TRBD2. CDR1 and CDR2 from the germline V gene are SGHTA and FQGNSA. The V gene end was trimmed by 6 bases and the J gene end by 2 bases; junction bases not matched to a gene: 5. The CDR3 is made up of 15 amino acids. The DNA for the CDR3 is TGTGCCAGCAGTCGACTAGCGGGGGTGACCTACGAGCAGTACTTC. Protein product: CASSRLAGVTYEQYF.

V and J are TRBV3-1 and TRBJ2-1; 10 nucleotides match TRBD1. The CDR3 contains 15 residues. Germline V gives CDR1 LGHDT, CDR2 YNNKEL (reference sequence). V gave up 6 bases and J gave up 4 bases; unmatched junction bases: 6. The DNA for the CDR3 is TGTGCCAGCAGTCGGACAGGGGGATATTACAATGAGCAGTTCTTC. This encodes CASSRTGGYYNEQFF.

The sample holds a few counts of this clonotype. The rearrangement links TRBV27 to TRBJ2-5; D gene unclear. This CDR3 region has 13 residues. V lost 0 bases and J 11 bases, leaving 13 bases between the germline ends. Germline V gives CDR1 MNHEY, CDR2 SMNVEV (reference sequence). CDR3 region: CASSLSEALPQYF. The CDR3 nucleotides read TGTGCCAGCAGTTTATCTGAGGCCCTTCCTCAGTACTTC.

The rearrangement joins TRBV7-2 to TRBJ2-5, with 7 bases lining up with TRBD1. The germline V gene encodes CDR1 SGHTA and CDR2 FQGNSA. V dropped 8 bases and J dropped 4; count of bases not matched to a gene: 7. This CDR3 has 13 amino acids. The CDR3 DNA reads TGTGCCAGCGTCTCCGACAGGGCAGAGACCCAGTACTTC. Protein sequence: CASVSDRAETQYF.

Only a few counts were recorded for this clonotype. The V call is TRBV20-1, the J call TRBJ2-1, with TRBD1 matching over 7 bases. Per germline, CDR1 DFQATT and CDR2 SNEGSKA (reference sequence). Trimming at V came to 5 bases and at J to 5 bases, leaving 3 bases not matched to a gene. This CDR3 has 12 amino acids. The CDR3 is CSARGQHNEQFF. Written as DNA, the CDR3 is TGCAGTGCTCGGGGACAGCACAATGAGCAGTTCTTC.

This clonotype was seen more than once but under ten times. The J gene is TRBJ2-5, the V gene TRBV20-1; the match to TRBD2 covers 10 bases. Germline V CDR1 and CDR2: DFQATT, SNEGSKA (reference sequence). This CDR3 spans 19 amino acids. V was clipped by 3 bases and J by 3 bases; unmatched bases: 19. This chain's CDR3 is CSASNRALAGDFLEETQYF. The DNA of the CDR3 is TGCAGTGCTAGTAACAGGGCGCTAGCGGGGGATTTTCTCGAAGAGACCCAGTACTTC.

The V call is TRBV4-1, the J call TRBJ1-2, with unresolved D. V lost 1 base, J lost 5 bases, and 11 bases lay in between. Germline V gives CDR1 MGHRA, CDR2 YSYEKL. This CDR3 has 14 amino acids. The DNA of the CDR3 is TGCGCCAGCAGCCAAGGTCCCGCGAGTTATGGCTACACCTTC. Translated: CASSQGPASYGYTF.

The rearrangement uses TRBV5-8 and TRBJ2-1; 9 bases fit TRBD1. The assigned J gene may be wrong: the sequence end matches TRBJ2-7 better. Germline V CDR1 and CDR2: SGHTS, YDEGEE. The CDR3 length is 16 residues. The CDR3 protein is CASSLVPGQGYNEQYF. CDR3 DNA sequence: TGTGCCAGCAGCTTGGTACCGGGACAGGGATACAATGAGCAGTACTTC.

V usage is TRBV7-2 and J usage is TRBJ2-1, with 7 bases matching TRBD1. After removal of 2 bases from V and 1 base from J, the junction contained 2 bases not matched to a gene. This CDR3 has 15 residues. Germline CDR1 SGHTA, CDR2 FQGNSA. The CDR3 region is CASSLIRGSYNEQFF. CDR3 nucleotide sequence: TGTGCCAGCAGCTTAATCAGGGGGTCCTACAATGAGCAGTTCTTC.

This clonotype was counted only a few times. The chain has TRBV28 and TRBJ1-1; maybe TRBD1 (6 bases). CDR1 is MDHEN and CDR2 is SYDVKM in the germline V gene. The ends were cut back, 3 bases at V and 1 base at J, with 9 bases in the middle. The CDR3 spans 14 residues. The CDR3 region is CASSLWDTNTEAFF. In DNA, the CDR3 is TGTGCCAGCAGTTTGTGGGACACGAACACTGAAGCTTTCTTT.

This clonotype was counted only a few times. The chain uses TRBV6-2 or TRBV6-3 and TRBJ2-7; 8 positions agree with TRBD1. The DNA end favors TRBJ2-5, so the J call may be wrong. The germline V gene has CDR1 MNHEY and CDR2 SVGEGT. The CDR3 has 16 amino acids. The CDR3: CASSLRNRGRGETQYF. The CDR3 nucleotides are TGTGCCAGCAGTTTACGGAACAGGGGGAGAGGGGAGACCCAGTACTTC.

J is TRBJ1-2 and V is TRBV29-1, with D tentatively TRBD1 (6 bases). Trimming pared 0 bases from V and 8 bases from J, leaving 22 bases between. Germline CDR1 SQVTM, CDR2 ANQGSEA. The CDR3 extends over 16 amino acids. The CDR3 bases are TGCAGCGTTGAAGATCTTATAGCGCGGGGGGCGCGGGGCTACACCTTC. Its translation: CSVEDLIARGARGYTF.

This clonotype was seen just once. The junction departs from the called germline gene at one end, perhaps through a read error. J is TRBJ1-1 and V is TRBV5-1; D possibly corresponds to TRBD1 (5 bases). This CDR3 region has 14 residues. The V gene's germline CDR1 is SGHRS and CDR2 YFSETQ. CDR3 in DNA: TGCGCCAGCAACTTGGGGGACGATGGCACTGAAGCTTTCTTT. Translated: CASNLGDDGTEAFF.

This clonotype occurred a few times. The CDR3 DNA reads TGTGCCAGCAGCTTAACGGGACTGATCACAGATACGCAGTATTTT. This gives the protein CASSLTGLITDTQYF. This rearrangement joins TRBV7-2 to TRBJ2-3; D is possibly TRBD2 (6 bases). CDR1 is SGHTA, CDR2 FQGNSA, per germline. The V end lost 2 bases, the J end lost 2 bases, and 11 bases lay between the germline ends. The length of the CDR3 is 15 residues.

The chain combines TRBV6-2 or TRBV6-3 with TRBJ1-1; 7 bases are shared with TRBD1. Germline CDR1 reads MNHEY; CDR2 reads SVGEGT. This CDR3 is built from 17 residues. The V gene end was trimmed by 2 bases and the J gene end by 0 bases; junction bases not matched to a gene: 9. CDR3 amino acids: CASSYPSGGGMNTEAFF. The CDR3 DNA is TGTGCCAGCAGTTACCCCTCAGGGGGAGGCATGAACACTGAAGCTTTCTTT.

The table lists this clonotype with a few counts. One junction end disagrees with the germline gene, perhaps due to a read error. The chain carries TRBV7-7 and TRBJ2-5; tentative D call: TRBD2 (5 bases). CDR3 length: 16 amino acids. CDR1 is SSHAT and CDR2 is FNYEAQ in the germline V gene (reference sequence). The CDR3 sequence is CASSLYGAGTQETQYF. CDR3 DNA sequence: TGTGCTAGCAGCTTGTATGGTGCGGGTACTCAAGAGACCCAGTACTTC.

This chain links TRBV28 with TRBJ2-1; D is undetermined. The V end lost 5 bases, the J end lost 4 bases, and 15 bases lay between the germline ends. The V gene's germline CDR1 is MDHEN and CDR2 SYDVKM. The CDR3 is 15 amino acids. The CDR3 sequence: CASSPQDKPYNEQFF. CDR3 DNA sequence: TGTGCCAGCAGTCCTCAAGACAAACCGTACAATGAGCAGTTCTTC.

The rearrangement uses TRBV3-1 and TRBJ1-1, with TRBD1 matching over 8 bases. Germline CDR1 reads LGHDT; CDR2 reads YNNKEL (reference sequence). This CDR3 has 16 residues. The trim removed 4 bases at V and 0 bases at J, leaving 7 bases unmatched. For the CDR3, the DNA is TGTGCCAGCAGCCCGGAGGACAGGGCCTTGAACACTGAAGCTTTCTTT. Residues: CASSPEDRALNTEAFF.

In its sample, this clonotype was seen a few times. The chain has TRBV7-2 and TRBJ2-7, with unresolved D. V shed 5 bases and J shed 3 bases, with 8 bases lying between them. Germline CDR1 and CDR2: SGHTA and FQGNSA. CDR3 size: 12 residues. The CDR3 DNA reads TGTGCCAGCAGCCGAAGTAACTACGAGCAGTACTTC. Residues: CASSRSNYEQYF.